These T cell receptor beta chains were read from a single sample in a study of prognosis after radiotherapy for stage I lung cancer. TCRdb reanalysed the multiplex PCR reads using MiXCR and keeps one entry per CDR3 protein. The sample records approximately 25,000 distinct CDR3 sequences, around 45% being singletons. This material consisted of PBMCs, taken before or after stereotactic body radiation therapy (not recorded which). These receptors all come from a donor of 50 years or more with non-small cell lung cancer. Both conserved end residues are part of each CDR3. D genes are given only for firm matches. Clone size is not always given. Where it is, it says once, few, many or a class for expanded clones.

CASSQGSNQPQHF TGTGCCAGCAGCCAAGGGAGCAATCAGCCCCAGCATTTT TRBJ1-5 TRBV3-1 many .
CASKTSGRAGYNEQFF TGTGCCAGTAAAACCAGCGGGAGGGCCGGTTACAATGAGCAGTTCTTC TRBJ2-1 TRBV19 . TRBD2
CAWSATGPYEQYF TGTGCCTGGAGTGCGACCGGTCCCTACGAGCAGTACTTC TRBJ2-7 TRBV30 . .
CASSSRSNNEQFF TGTGCCAGCAGTTCGAGGTCAAACAATGAGCAGTTCTTC TRBJ2-1 TRBV6-2/TRBV6-3 many .
CASSDDFPGGLGGYTF TGTGCCAGCAGTGACGACTTCCCAGGGGGCCTGGGGGGCTACACCTTC TRBJ1-2 TRBV6-4 many TRBD1
CASAHGVSGTDTQYF TGTGCCAGCGCCCATGGGGTTAGCGGCACAGATACGCAGTACTTT TRBJ2-3 TRBV12-3/TRBV12-4 . .
CAIILEGTSYEQYF TGTGCCATCATCTTAGAGGGGACCTCCTACGAGCAGTACTTC TRBJ2-7 TRBV11-3 . .
CSARKGGSYEQYF TGCAGTGCTAGGAAGGGGGGGTCCTACGAGCAGTACTTC TRBJ2-7 TRBV20-1 many .
CASSFVGAPNYGYTF TGTGCCAGCAGTTTTGTGGGCGCTCCGAACTATGGCTACACCTTC TRBJ1-2 TRBV28 many .
CASDHEGGNQPQHF TGTGCCAGCGACCACGAGGGAGGCAATCAGCCCCAGCATTTT TRBJ1-5 TRBV19 many .
CASSQVDSNYGYTF TGTGCCAGCAGCCAAGTGGACTCTAACTATGGCTACACCTTC TRBJ1-2 TRBV4-2 many .
CASSVTRQANGYTF TGTGCCAGCAGCGTAACCCGTCAGGCCAATGGCTACACCTTC TRBJ1-2 TRBV9 many .
CASSPGGKGYEQYF TGTGCCAGCAGCCCCGGGGGGAAGGGATACGAGCAGTACTTC TRBJ2-7 TRBV5-4 many TRBD2
CSAGRRGYEQYF TGCAGCGCCGGCCGTAGGGGCTACGAGCAGTACTTC TRBJ2-7 TRBV29-1 many .
CASSLMDGANGYTF TGCGCCAGCAGCTTGATGGACGGAGCTAATGGCTACACCTTC TRBJ1-2 TRBV5-1 . .
CATSSTGAGANVLTF TGTGCCACGAGCTCTACCGGGGCCGGGGCCAACGTCCTGACTTTC TRBJ2-6 TRBV24-1 many .
CASRGWRASYNEQFF TGTGCCAGCAGGGGTTGGCGGGCGAGTTACAATGAGCAGTTCTTC TRBJ2-1 TRBV6-2/TRBV6-3 . .
CASSSSTGPETFF TGTGCCAGCAGTTCTTCCACGGGGCCTGAAACTTTCTTT TRBJ1-1 TRBV28 . .
CAISESGGGADTQYF TGTGCCATCAGTGAGTCGGGAGGGGGCGCAGATACGCAGTATTTT TRBJ2-3 TRBV10-3 many .
CAWKRQNSNQPQHF TGTGCCTGGAAAAGACAGAATAGCAATCAGCCCCAGCATTTT TRBJ1-5 TRBV30 many .
CASSEGIASYEQYF TGTGCCAGCAGTGAAGGGATTGCGTCCTACGAGCAGTACTTC TRBJ2-7 TRBV6-1 . .
CASSLTLGKYQPQHF TGTGCCAGCAGCCTCACTTTGGGGAAGTATCAGCCCCAGCATTTT TRBJ1-5 TRBV3-1 . .
CASSPGRRGKDTQYF TGTGCCAGCAGCCCCGGGCGGCGGGGGAAAGATACGCAGTATTTT TRBJ2-3 TRBV11-3 many TRBD2
CASSPRQATNEKLFF TGTGCCAGCTCCCCAAGACAGGCAACTAATGAAAAACTGTTTTTT TRBJ1-4 TRBV18 many .
CSASGATGANVLTF TGCAGTGCTAGCGGGGCAACTGGGGCCAACGTCCTGACTTTC TRBJ2-6 TRBV20-1 many .
CASSQACGPGYGYTF TGCGCCAGCAGCCAAGCGTGTGGGCCAGGCTATGGCTACACCTTT TRBJ1-2 TRBV5-1 . .
CASSYETPSSYNSPLHF TGTGCCAGCAGTTACGAGACACCTAGCTCCTATAATTCACCCCTCCACTTT TRBJ1-6 TRBV6-5 . .
CSSSNRGRHTQYF TGTTCCAGCAGCAATCGGGGCCGGCATACGCAGTATTTT TRBJ2-3 TRBV6-1 . .
CASSTRLAGGPYEQYF TGCGCCAGCAGCACCCGACTAGCGGGAGGGCCTTATGAGCAGTACTTC TRBJ2-7 TRBV5-1 . TRBD2
CASSPLLGNEQFF TGTGCCAGCAGTCCTCTGTTGGGCAATGAGCAGTTCTTC TRBJ2-1 TRBV27 medium-sized .
CASSTGGHRARYYNEQFF TGTGCCAGCAGCACCGGTGGCCACAGGGCTCGCTACTACAATGAGCAGTTCTTC TRBJ2-1 TRBV2 . .
CASSSPFYSGVDQETQYF TGTGCCAGCAGCTCCCCCTTCTATAGCGGGGTGGACCAAGAGACCCAGTACTTC TRBJ2-5 TRBV6-1 few TRBD2
CASSPPWGSNEQFF TGTGCCAGCTCACCACCGTGGGGCAGCAATGAGCAGTTCTTC TRBJ2-1 TRBV18 . .
CASSLQGAQTQYF TGTGCCAGCAGTTTACAGGGTGCGCAGACCCAGTACTTC TRBJ2-5 TRBV12-3/TRBV12-4 many .
CSAPKGTSGDNEQFF TGCAGTGCTCCGAAAGGGACTAGCGGAGACAATGAGCAGTTCTTC TRBJ2-1 TRBV20-1 many TRBD2
CASSKILTLRVTYNEQFF TGTGCCAGCAGTAAGATTCTAACGTTGCGGGTTACTTACAATGAGCAGTTCTTC TRBJ2-1 TRBV6-2/TRBV6-3 . .
CASSLTVARRHPQHF TGTGCCAGCAGTTTAACGGTGGCACGGCGTCACCCCCAGCATTTT TRBJ1-5 TRBV28 once .
CSVVQGPTGELFF TGCAGCGTTGTTCAAGGTCCCACCGGGGAGCTGTTTTTT TRBJ2-2 TRBV29-1 many .
CASSYLRGQPQHF TGTGCCAGCAGTTATCTTCGGGGTCAGCCCCAGCATTTT TRBJ1-5 TRBV6-2/TRBV6-3 medium-sized .
CASSQDSQGAYDASNQPQHF TGTGCCAGCAGCCAAGATTCGCAGGGGGCTTATGATGCTAGCAATCAGCCCCAGCATTTT TRBJ1-5 TRBV3-2 many .
CASRSILGQEEAFF TGTGCCAGCAGATCTATATTAGGACAGGAGGAAGCTTTCTTT TRBJ1-1 TRBV6-2/TRBV6-3 . TRBD1
CASSSYSGLANTGELFF TGTGCCAGTAGTTCGTACTCGGGTTTAGCGAACACCGGGGAGCTGTTTTTT TRBJ2-2 TRBV19 . .
CASNAGTSGRSYDTQYF TGTGCCAGCAACGCGGGGACTAGCGGGAGGAGCTACGATACGCAGTATTTT TRBJ2-3 TRBV6-2/TRBV6-3 once TRBD2
CASSPSGANTESFF TGTGCCAGCAGCCCCTCCGGGGCGAACACTGAATCTTTCTTT TRBJ1-1 TRBV6-4 . .
CSVARSSSYNEQFF TGCAGCGTTGCCAGATCGAGCTCCTACAATGAGCAGTTCTTC TRBJ2-1 TRBV29-1 many .
CASSLTGTPGGELFF TGTGCCAGCAGCTTAACCGGGACCCCGGGCGGGGAGCTGTTTTTT TRBJ2-2 TRBV7-3 many .
CATSDGRQGGYYEQYF TGTGCCACCAGTGATGGCCGACAGGGAGGATACTACGAGCAGTACTTC TRBJ2-7 TRBV24-1 many .
CSADLGAGELFF TGCAGTGCTGACCTTGGGGCCGGGGAGCTGTTTTTT TRBJ2-2 TRBV20-1 many .
CASSKGLPSDEQYF TGCGCCAGCAGCAAGGGCCTTCCTTCGGACGAGCAGTACTTC TRBJ2-7 TRBV5-1 many .
CASRESGGWTQYF TGTGCCAGCAGAGAATCCGGGGGATGGACCCAGTACTTC TRBJ2-5 TRBV27 many .